Listed here are 25 T cell receptor beta chains from one sample, sequenced in a study of immune cell composition in non-small cell lung cancer. The normal lung sample lay at least 3 cm, and maximally far, from the tumour. TCRdb's table, derived via immunoSEQ multiplex PCR, lists solely in-frame clones and lacks some. Found here are 3,000 to 4,500 clones, around 75% of them singletons; the top ten hold 29%. Sequences were obtained from non-adjacent lung tissue. Receptor source: a human donor with non-small cell lung cancer.

The chain uses TRBV5-1 and TRBJ2-5, with TRBD1 as a possible D gene (5 bases). Trimming took 1 base from V and 1 from J, leaving 8 bases between them. CDR3 length: 14 residues. Germline CDR1 reads SGHRS; CDR2 reads YFSETQ. CDR3 region: CASSLWGAQETQYF. The CDR3 region has the DNA TGCGCCAGCAGCTTGTGGGGCGCCCAAGAGACCCAGTACTTC. Together with reference TRBV5-1 and TRBJ2-5, the CDR3 gives the full variable domain: KAGVTQTPRYLIKTRGQQVTLSCSPISGHRSVSWYQQTPGQGLQFLFEYFSETQRNKGNFPGRFSGRQFSNSRSEMNVSTLELGDSALYLCASSLWGAQETQYFGPGTRLLVL.

This clone was recorded a few times. The chain employs TRBV28 and TRBJ1-1; D uncertain. There are 13 residues in the CDR3. CDR1 is MDHEN, CDR2 SYDVKM, per germline. V lost 3 bases and J lost 5, with 10 bases in between. DNA of the CDR3: TGTGCCAGCAGTTTGGAATCCGGGACTGAAGCTTTCTTT. This sequence encodes CASSLESGTEAFF.

The chain uses TRBV27 and TRBJ2-7, with a possible D match to TRBD2 (5 bases). The V and J ends lost 7 bases and 3 bases respectively, with 16 bases between them. Germline V CDR1 and CDR2: MNHEY, SMNVEV (reference sequence). The length of the CDR3 is 14 residues. CDR3 DNA: TGTGCCAGCAACCCCAGGAGGAGTCTCTACGAGCAGTACTTC. Protein sequence: CASNPRRSLYEQYF.

The gene calls are TRBV25-1 and TRBJ2-7, with D hard to call. Germline CDR1 and CDR2: MGHDK and SYGVNS. V was cut by 3 bases and J by 1 base, with 7 bases left in between. This CDR3 is 13 amino acids long. Written as DNA, the CDR3 is TGTGCCAGCAGTGAGGGCAGGTCCTACGAGCAGTACTTC. Its translation: CASSEGRSYEQYF.

The chain links TRBV6-5 to TRBJ2-5, with 9 bases that match TRBD2. CDR3 length: 16 amino acids. Looked up from germline, CDR1 is MNHEY and CDR2 is SVGAGI. V trimming: 1 base; J trimming: 3 bases; junction bases outside the gene matches: 6. The CDR3 reads CASSYWLAGPKETQYF. The CDR3 DNA reads as TGTGCCAGCAGTTACTGGCTAGCGGGGCCCAAAGAGACCCAGTACTTC.

The chain recombines TRBV5-6 with TRBJ1-1; D may be TRBD1 (5 bases). CDR1 SGHDT and CDR2 YYEEEE come from the germline V gene. The V end was cut by 3 bases, the J end by 6 bases, with 18 bases between. The CDR3 is made up of 15 amino acids. CDR3 DNA sequence: TGTGCCAGCAGCTCCCGCCAGGGATGGACCGCTGAAGCTTTCTTT. It codes for CASSSRQGWTAEAFF.

This chain connects TRBV6-5 to TRBJ2-7; TRBD1 agrees at 8 bases. CDR1 and CDR2 (germline): MNHEY, SVGAGI. J lost 4 bases, V lost 2 bases, and 4 bases had no gene match. CDR3 length: 14 amino acids. CDR3 DNA sequence: TGTGCCAGCAGTTACGGGCAGGGGGCATACGAGCAGTACTTC. This translates into CASSYGQGAYEQYF.

About this clone itself: Within the sample, other DNA sequences also encode this same CDR3. This chain links TRBV7-3 with TRBJ2-3, with D possibly being TRBD2 (5 bases). The V end lost 3 bases, the J end lost 0 bases, and 7 bases lay between the germline ends. The CDR3 sequence is 14 residues long. The germline V gene has CDR1 SGHTA and CDR2 FQGTGA. The DNA of the CDR3 is TGTGCCAGCAGCTTCGGAGGAAGCACAGATACGCAGTATTTT. Residues: CASSFGGSTDTQYF.

The chain links TRBV4-2 to TRBJ2-7; D might be TRBD1 (6 bases). The V gene lost 4 bases and the J gene lost 6 bases, with 22 bases spanning the gap. Germline V CDR1 and CDR2: LGHNA, YNFKEQ. CDR3 length: 16 amino acids. CDR3 DNA: TGTGCCAGCAGCCGGTCAGGGGTGGCAGGGGAAGGCGAGCAGTACTTC. It is translated as CASSRSGVAGEGEQYF.

J is TRBJ2-5 and V is TRBV28; possibly TRBD1 for D (6 bases). V dropped 10 bases and J dropped 2 bases, with 20 bases sitting between them. Germline V gene lookup returns CDR1 MDHEN and CDR2 SYDVKM. The CDR3 is 15 amino acids. The CDR3 loop is CATINGAGVQETQYF. The CDR3 nucleotides are TGTGCCACCATCAACGGGGCAGGGGTGCAAGAGACCCAGTACTTC.

The chain couples TRBV6-5 to TRBJ1-2; TRBD1 might be the D (5 bases). The length of the CDR3 is 15 residues. V was pared by 0 bases and J by 3 bases, with 11 bases between. Germline V gives CDR1 MNHEY, CDR2 SVGAGI. The CDR3 spells CASSYSAGMDYGYTF. In DNA form, the CDR3 reads TGTGCCAGCAGTTACTCGGCAGGGATGGACTATGGCTACACCTTC.

V is TRBV6-5 and J is TRBJ2-7, with 7 bases lining up with TRBD2. CDR1 and CDR2 from the germline V gene are MNHEY and SVGAGI. The CDR3 totals 13 residues. The V and J ends lost 8 bases and 3 bases, in that order; junction bases with no gene match: 7. CDR3 region: CASSLGGDYEQYF. CDR3 sequence (DNA): TGTGCCAGCTCCTTGGGAGGGGACTACGAGCAGTACTTC.

The gene calls are TRBV5-1 and TRBJ2-7, with 10 nucleotides matching TRBD2. V trimming: 1 base; J trimming: 4 bases; junction bases outside the gene matches: 5. The germline gives CDR1 SGHRS, CDR2 YFSETQ. The CDR3 consists of 15 residues. Here the CDR3 DNA reads TGCGCCAGCAGCTTGTCTAGCGGGAGTGCGTACGAGCAGTACTTC. Amino acid sequence: CASSLSSGSAYEQYF.

The genes are TRBV7-2 and TRBJ2-5; maybe TRBD1 (5 bases). The V end lost 5 bases, the J end lost 5 bases, and 12 bases lay between the germline ends. This CDR3 has 13 amino acids. In germline, CDR1 is SGHTA, CDR2 FQGNSA. This chain's CDR3 is CASSPQGRETQYF. The CDR3 DNA sequence: TGTGCCAGCAGCCCCCAGGGCCGGGAGACCCAGTACTTC.

V usage is TRBV7-6 and J usage is TRBJ1-2; no clear D. The CDR3 covers 14 residues. The germline V gene has CDR1 SGHVS and CDR2 FNYEAQ. V lost 3 bases, J lost 1 base, and 9 bases lay in between. The CDR3 region has the DNA TGTGCCAGCAGCTTGAGTCCCCTTAACTATGGCTACACCTTC. It yields the protein CASSLSPLNYGYTF. The whole variable domain, filled in from reference TRBV7-6 and TRBJ1-2, reads GAGVSQSPRYKVTKRGQDVALRCDPISGHVSLYWYRQALGQGPEFLTYFNYEAQQDKSGLPNDRFSAERPEGSISTLTIQRTEQRDSAMYRCASSLSPLNYGYTFGSGTRLTVV.

The chain uses TRBV6-5 and TRBJ1-2; D is perhaps TRBD1 (5 bases). V was clipped by 0 bases and J by 2 bases, with 10 bases between them. Germline V CDR1 and CDR2: MNHEY, SVGAGI. The CDR3 runs to 15 residues. The CDR3 DNA sequence: TGTGCCAGCAGTTACTCTGAGGACATAAACTATGGCTACACCTTC. Amino acids: CASSYSEDINYGYTF.

This rearrangement joins TRBV9 to TRBJ1-1; D not certain. CDR1 and CDR2 from the germline V gene are SGDLS and YYNGEE. V gave up 4 bases and J gave up 8 bases, with 18 bases separating them. The CDR3 loop spans 14 amino acids. The CDR3 region is CASSPTHTQAEAFF. For the CDR3, the DNA is TGTGCCAGCAGCCCAACACACACTCAGGCAGAAGCTTTCTTT. Drawing the rest from reference TRBV9 and TRBJ1-1, the complete variable domain is DSGVTQTPKHLITATGQRVTLRCSPRSGDLSVYWYQQSLDQGLQFLIQYYNGEERAKGNILERFSAQQFPDLHSELNLSSLELGDSALYFCASSPTHTQAEAFFGQGTRLTVV.

The gene calls are TRBV28 and TRBJ1-3; 10 positions match TRBD1. The germline V gene has CDR1 MDHEN and CDR2 SYDVKM. The length of the CDR3 is 16 residues. The V and J ends lost 5 bases and 0 bases, in that order; junction bases with no gene match: 4. The CDR3 loop is CASSGTGVYSGNTIYF. In DNA, the CDR3 is TGTGCCAGCAGTGGGACAGGGGTTTACTCTGGAAACACCATATATTTT.

The chain uses TRBV28 and TRBJ2-1, with TRBD2 matching 8 bases. Germline V gene sequence: CDR1 MDHEN, CDR2 SYDVKM. The CDR3 runs to 15 residues. The trim removed 2 bases at V and 7 bases at J, leaving 7 bases unmatched. Written as DNA, the CDR3 is TGTGCCAGCAGTTTACGGGAGGGTGTCAGAAATGAGCAGTTCTTC. It is translated as CASSLREGVRNEQFF.

The gene calls are TRBV5-1 and TRBJ2-3, with 8 bases fitting TRBD1. Germline loops: CDR1 SGHRS, CDR2 YFSETQ. V gave up 3 bases and J gave up 7 bases; unmatched junction bases: 10. The CDR3 is 15 amino acids. The CDR3 protein is CASSSTAGGGYTQYF. The CDR3 nucleotides are TGCGCCAGCAGCTCAACGGCAGGGGGCGGGTATACGCAGTATTTT.

The gene calls are TRBV9 and TRBJ2-3; TRBD1 aligns across 9 bases. J lost 5 bases, V lost 3 bases, and 7 bases had no gene match. CDR3 length equals 15 residues. The germline V gene encodes CDR1 SGDLS and CDR2 YYNGEE. The DNA for the CDR3 is TGTGCCAGCAGCGCCCACAGGGGGCCTCAAGATACGCAGTATTTT. Translation: CASSAHRGPQDTQYF.

This chain uses TRBV4-2 with TRBJ1-1, with 9 bases matching TRBD1. The CDR3 runs to 14 residues. CDR1 and CDR2 (germline): LGHNA, YNFKEQ. Trimming removed 4 bases from V and 3 bases from J; junction bases left unmatched: 3. For the CDR3, the DNA is TGTGCCAGCAGCCGACGGACAGGGGACACTGAAGCTTTCTTT. This gives the protein CASSRRTGDTEAFF.

The V call is TRBV4-3, the J call TRBJ2-1; 11 nucleotides align to TRBD2. Germline trimming cut 4 bases from V and 2 bases from J; bases unmatched to any gene: 4. The CDR3 covers 16 residues. Germline V CDR1 and CDR2: LGHNA, YSLEER. DNA for the CDR3: TGCGCCAGCAGCCGAGGTAGCGGGAGGGCCTACAATGAGCAGTTCTTC. Translated, it gives CASSRGSGRAYNEQFF.

The rearrangement links TRBV19 to TRBJ2-3; the match to TRBD2 covers 13 bases. V shed 8 bases, J shed 9 bases, and the junction held 14 bases outside the gene matches. The germline V gene encodes CDR1 LNHDA and CDR2 SQIVND (reference sequence). This CDR3 is built from 16 residues. The CDR3 sequence: CASSGTSGEGDGTQYF. For the CDR3, the DNA is TGTGCCAGTTCCGGGACTAGCGGGGAAGGCGATGGCACGCAGTATTTT.

The rearrangement links TRBV7-9 to TRBJ1-1; the D gene is possibly TRBD1 (6 bases). Per the germline V gene, CDR1 is SEHNR and CDR2 is FQNEAQ (reference sequence). The CDR3 runs 13 residues. The V end lost 6 bases, the J end lost 6 bases, and 14 bases lay between the germline ends. The DNA for the CDR3 is TGTGCCAGCAGGCGGCAACAGGGTGCTGAAGCTTTCTTT. Translation gives CASRRQQGAEAFF. Full variable domain (outside the CDR3, taken from reference TRBV7-9 and TRBJ1-1): DTGVSQNPRHKITKRGQNVTFRCDPISEHNRLYWYRQTLGQGPEFLTYFQNEAQLEKSRLLSDRFSAERPKGSFSTLEIQRTEQGDSAMYLCASRRQQGAEAFFGQGTRLTVV.